This T cell receptor beta chain stems from a study of CD8 T cells in ankylosing spondylitis. Study-wide results and caveats: The disease-linked clones had a CD8+ phenotype and low blood frequencies. Disease-linked clones reportedly concentrated significantly in matched ankylosing spondylitis synovial fluid.

With molecular barcodes, quantitative 5'-RACE was used to make the TCR beta libraries. TCRdb redid the calling of the 5' RACE reads with MiXCR, one entry per CDR3 protein. The sample has about 66,000 distinct CDR3 sequences; approximately 6% are singletons. Deletions cut 4 bases from V and 2 bases from J, with 8 bases between. The CDR3 has 13 amino acids. Germline CDR1 and CDR2: SGHVS and FNYEAQ. This clonotype was seen ten or more times. The antigen remains unidentified. This sequence originates from a male donor with ankylosing spondylitis. The sequencing input was synovial fluid, either unsorted or a sorted T cell fraction (not recorded which). The rearrangement uses TRBV7-6 and TRBJ1-1; no clear D. Written as DNA, the CDR3 is TGTGCCAGCAGCTCGAGTGCTAACACTGAAGCTTTCTTT. Translating gives CASSSSANTEAFF.